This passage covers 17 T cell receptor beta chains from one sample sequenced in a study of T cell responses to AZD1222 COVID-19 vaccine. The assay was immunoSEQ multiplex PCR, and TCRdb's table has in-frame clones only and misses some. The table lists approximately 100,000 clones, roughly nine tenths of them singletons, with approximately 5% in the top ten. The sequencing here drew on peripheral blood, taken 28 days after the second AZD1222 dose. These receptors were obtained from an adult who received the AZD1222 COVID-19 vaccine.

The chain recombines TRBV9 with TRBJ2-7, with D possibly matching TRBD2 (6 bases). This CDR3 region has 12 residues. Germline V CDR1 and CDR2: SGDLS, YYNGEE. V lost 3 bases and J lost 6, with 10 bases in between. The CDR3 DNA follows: TGTGCCAGCAGCGGGAGGGAGAGCGAGCAGTACTTC. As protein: CASSGRESEQYF.

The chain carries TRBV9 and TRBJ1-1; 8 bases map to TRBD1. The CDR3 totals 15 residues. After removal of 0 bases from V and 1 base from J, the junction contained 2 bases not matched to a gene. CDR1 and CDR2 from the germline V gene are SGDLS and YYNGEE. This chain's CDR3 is CASSVVGQANTEAFF. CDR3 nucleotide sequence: TGTGCCAGCAGCGTAGTGGGACAGGCGAACACTGAAGCTTTCTTT.

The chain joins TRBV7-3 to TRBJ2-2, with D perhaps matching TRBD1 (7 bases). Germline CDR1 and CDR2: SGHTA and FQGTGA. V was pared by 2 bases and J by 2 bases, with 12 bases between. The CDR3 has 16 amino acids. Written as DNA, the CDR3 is TGTGCCAGCAGCTTAGGCGGGACAGTCAACACCGGGGAGCTGTTTTTT. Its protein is CASSLGGTVNTGELFF.

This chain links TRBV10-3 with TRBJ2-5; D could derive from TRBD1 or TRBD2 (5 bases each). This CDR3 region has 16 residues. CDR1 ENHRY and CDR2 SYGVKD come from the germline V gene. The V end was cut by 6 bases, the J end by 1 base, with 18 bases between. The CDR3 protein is CAISPSNTGTQETQYF. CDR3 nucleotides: TGTGCCATCAGCCCCTCCAACACGGGGACCCAAGAGACCCAGTACTTC.

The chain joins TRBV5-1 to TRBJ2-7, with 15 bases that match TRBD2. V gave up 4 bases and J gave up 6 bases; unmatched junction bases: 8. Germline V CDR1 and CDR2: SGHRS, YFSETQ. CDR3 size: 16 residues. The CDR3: CASSPGLAGGILEQYF. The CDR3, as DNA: TGCGCCAGCAGCCCGGGACTAGCGGGGGGTATTCTCGAGCAGTACTTC.

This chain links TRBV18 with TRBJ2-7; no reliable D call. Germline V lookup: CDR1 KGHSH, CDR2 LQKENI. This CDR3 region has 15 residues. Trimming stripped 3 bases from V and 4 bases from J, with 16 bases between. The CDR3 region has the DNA TGTGCCAGCTCACCCCCCGCCAGTTTGGCATACGAGCAGTACTTC. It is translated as CASSPPASLAYEQYF.

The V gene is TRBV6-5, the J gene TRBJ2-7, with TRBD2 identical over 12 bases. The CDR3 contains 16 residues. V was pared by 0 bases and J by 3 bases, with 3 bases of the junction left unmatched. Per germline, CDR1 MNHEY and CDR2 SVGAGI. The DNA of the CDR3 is TGTGCCAGCAGTTACTCACTAGCGGGGGGCCACTACGAGCAGTACTTC. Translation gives CASSYSLAGGHYEQYF.

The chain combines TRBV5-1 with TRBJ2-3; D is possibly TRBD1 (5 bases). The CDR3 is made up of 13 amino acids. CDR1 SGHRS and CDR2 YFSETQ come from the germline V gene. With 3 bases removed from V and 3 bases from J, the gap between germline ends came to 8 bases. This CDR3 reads CASSSGNTDTQYF. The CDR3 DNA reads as TGCGCCAGCAGCTCAGGGAATACAGATACGCAGTATTTT.

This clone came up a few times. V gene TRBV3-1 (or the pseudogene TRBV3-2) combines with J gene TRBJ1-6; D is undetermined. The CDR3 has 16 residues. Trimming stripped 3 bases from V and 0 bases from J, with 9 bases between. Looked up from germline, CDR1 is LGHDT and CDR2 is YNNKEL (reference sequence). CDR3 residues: CASSHWGSSYNSPLHF. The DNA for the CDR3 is TGTGCCAGCAGCCATTGGGGAAGCTCCTATAATTCACCCCTCCACTTT.

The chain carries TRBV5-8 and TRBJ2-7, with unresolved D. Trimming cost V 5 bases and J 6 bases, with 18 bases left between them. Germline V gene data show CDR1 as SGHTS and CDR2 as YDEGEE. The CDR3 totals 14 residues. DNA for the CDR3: TGTGCCAGCAGTCCGGACGGATCTACGGGCGAGCAGTACTTC. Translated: CASSPDGSTGEQYF.

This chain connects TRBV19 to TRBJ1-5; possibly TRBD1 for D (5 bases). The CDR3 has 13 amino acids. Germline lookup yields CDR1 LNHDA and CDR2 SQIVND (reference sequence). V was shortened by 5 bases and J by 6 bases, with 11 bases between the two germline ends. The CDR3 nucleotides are TGTGCCAGTAGTTCGACCGGGACTCAGCCCCAGCATTTT. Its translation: CASSSTGTQPQHF.

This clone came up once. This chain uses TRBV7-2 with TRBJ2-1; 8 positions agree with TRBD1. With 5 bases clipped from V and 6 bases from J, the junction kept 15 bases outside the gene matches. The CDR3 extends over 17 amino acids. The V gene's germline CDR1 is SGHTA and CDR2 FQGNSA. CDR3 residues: CASSPRTGQVGGNEQFF. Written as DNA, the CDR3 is TGTGCCAGCAGCCCCAGGACAGGGCAAGTCGGGGGCAATGAGCAGTTCTTC.

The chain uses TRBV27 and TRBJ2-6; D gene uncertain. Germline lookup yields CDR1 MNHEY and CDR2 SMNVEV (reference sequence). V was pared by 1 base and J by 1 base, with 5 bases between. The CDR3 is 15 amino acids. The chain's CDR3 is CASSLWGSGANVLTF. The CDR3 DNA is TGTGCCAGCAGTTTATGGGGTTCTGGGGCCAACGTCCTGACTTTC.

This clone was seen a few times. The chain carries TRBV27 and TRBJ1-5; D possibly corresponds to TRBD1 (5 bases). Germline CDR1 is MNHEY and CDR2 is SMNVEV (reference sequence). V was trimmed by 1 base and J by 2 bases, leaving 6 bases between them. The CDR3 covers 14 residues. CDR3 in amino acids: CASSLLGGNQPQHF. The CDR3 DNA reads TGTGCCAGCAGTTTATTAGGGGGCAATCAGCCCCAGCATTTT.

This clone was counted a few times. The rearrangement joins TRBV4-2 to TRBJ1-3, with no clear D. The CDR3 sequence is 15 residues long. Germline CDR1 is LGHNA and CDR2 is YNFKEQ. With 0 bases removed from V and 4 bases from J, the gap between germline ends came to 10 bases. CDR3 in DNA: TGTGCCAGCAGCCAAGAACGGGTGGTCGGAAACACCATATATTTT. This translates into CASSQERVVGNTIYF.

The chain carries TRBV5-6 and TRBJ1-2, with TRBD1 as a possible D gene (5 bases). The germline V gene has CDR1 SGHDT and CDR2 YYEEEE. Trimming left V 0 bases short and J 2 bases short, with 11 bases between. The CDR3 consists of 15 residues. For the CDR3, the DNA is TGTGCCAGCAGCTTGGCCGGGACGCCAAACTATGGCTACACCTTC. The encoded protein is CASSLAGTPNYGYTF.

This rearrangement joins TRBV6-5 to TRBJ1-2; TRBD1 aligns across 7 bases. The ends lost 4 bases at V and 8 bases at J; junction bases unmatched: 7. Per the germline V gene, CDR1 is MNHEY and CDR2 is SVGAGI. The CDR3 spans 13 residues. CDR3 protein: CASSSGQAFGYTF. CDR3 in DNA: TGTGCCAGCAGTTCTGGACAGGCCTTCGGCTACACCTTC.